Below are 29 T cell receptor beta chains sequenced from a single sample in a study of tumor-infiltrating lymphocytes in primary liver carcinoma. RNA isolated from unsorted whole blood supplied the blood RNA, with germline DNA also extracted. The authors made TCR beta cDNA from 450 to 600 ng total RNA with a constant-region primer. Three rounds of nested multiplex PCR with slightly modified ARM-PCR produced TCR beta libraries. The opening two PCR rounds, ten to eleven cycles each, paired TRBV1-TRBV30 forward primers with a C-beta reverse primer. TCRdb processed the multiplex PCR reads anew with MiXCR; each CDR3 protein has one entry. The repertoire holds about 200,000 distinct CDR3 sequences, roughly 61% seen once, with 6% to 8.5% in the top ten. Sequencing was carried out using peripheral blood. Receptors were obtained from a woman aged 55-69 years with primary liver carcinoma and hepatitis B virus infection.

Concerning this clonotype: A much larger clone differs by one base, so this may be a read error. The missing conserved phenylalanine or tryptophan at the end of this CDR3 makes a read error likely. The chain has TRBV4-1 and TRBJ2-7, with no clear D. This CDR3 region has 17 residues. Germline CDR1 is MGHRA and CDR2 is YSYEKL. Trimming left V 0 bases short and J 0 bases short, with 15 bases between. CDR3 loop: CASSQDSRRLSSYEQYL. Written as DNA, the CDR3 is TGCGCCAGCAGCCAAGATTCCAGACGCCTAAGCTCCTACGAGCAGTACCTC.

This clonotype has just a few counts. This sequence may be a read error, since a much larger clone differs from it by one base. V and J are TRBV6-6 and TRBJ2-2; 8 nucleotides match TRBD1. Looked up from germline, CDR1 is MNHNY and CDR2 is SVGAGI (reference sequence). This CDR3 contains 15 residues. The junction had 9 bases not matched to a gene; V was cut back by 8 bases and J by 4 bases. CDR3 amino acids: CASGPGQGSTGELFF. The CDR3 nucleotides are TGTGCCAGCGGACCCGGACAGGGATCCACCGGGGAGCTGTTTTTT.

This clonotype was observed once. V is TRBV20-1 and J is TRBJ2-1; 8 nucleotides match TRBD1. J lost 9 bases, V lost 0 bases, and 7 bases had no gene match. The germline V gene encodes CDR1 DFQATT and CDR2 SNEGSKA (reference sequence). The CDR3 sequence is 14 residues long. CDR3 in DNA: TGCAGTGCTAGAGATCGGACAGGGATCGGTGAGCAGTTCTTC. Translating gives CSARDRTGIGEQFF.

With regard to this clonotype: This may be a read error: a much more frequent sequence differs by one nucleotide. The chain couples TRBV6-6 to TRBJ2-2; the D gene is possibly TRBD2 (5 bases). Germline-derived CDR1 and CDR2 are MNHNY and SVGAGI (reference sequence). This CDR3 has 14 residues. CDR3 sequence reads: CASRNTGNTGELLF. In DNA form, the CDR3 reads TGTGCCAGCAGGAACACTGGAAACACCGGGGAGCTGCTTTTT.

The rearrangement links TRBV28 to TRBJ1-1, with D perhaps matching TRBD1 (5 bases). This CDR3 spans 17 amino acids. Trimming shortened V by 2 bases and J by 0 bases, and 16 bases separated the two germline ends. CDR1 MDHEN and CDR2 SYDVKM come from the germline V gene. The CDR3 DNA is TGTGCCAGCAGTTTACCGAAAAGACAGCCCCTGAACACTGAAGCTTTCTTT. This encodes CASSLPKRQPLNTEAFF.

J is TRBJ1-1 and V is TRBV28; the D is unclear. CDR1 MDHEN and CDR2 SYDVKM come from the germline V gene. Trimming cost V 5 bases and J 1 base, with 8 bases left between them. There are 13 residues in the CDR3. This chain's CDR3 is CASSDPANTEAFF. The CDR3 DNA sequence: TGTGCCAGCAGTGACCCAGCGAACACTGAAGCTTTCTTT.

Comments on this clonotype: Being one base from a much bigger clone, this may be a read error. The chain employs TRBV6-1 and TRBJ2-3; TRBD2 matches at 7 bases. This CDR3 spans 16 amino acids. The V gene's germline CDR1 is MNHNS and CDR2 SASEGT. V lost 6 bases to trimming and J lost 6 bases; unmatched junction nucleotides: 15. CDR3 amino acids: CASSSGLTGGSDTQYF. The DNA for the CDR3 is TGTGCCAGCAGCTCGGGACTAACGGGAGGTAGCGATACGCAGTATTTT.

This clonotype was counted between two and nine times. At one end the junction does not follow the germline gene, possibly because of a read error. The chain is built from TRBV6-5 and TRBJ2-7; the match to TRBD1 covers 7 bases. CDR1 is MNHEY and CDR2 is SVGAGI in the germline V gene. The CDR3 extends over 14 amino acids. The CDR3 nucleotides read TGTGCCGGCAGGGACAGCATGAGATCCTATGAGCAGTACTTC. Translating gives CAGRDSMRSYEQYF.

Notes on this clonotype: The junction departs from the called germline gene at one end, perhaps through a read error. The chain recombines TRBV11-2 with TRBJ2-5; D may be TRBD2 (6 bases). The CDR3 spans 16 residues. From germline, CDR1 is SGHAT and CDR2 FQNNGV. The CDR3 loop is CARSLLGLGWLETQYF. The CDR3 coding sequence is TGTGCCCGCAGCTTATTGGGACTGGGGTGGTTAGAGACCCAGTACTTC.

This clonotype was counted between two and nine times. The chain joins TRBV28 to TRBJ1-5; possible D gene TRBD1, 5 bases. Trimming shortened V by 3 bases and J by 11 bases, and 17 bases separated the two germline ends. Germline assignment: CDR1 MDHEN and CDR2 SYDVKM. This CDR3 has 14 residues. CDR3 region: CASSLGTAVTAQHF. CDR3 DNA: TGTGCCAGCAGTTTGGGGACCGCGGTTACGGCCCAGCATTTT.

A word on this clonotype: Germline is not matched at one junction end, which may reflect a read error. The chain couples TRBV4-2 to TRBJ2-1; D perhaps matches TRBD2 (6 bases). Looked up from germline, CDR1 is LGHNA and CDR2 is YNFKEQ. This CDR3 comprises 16 residues. CDR3 in DNA: TGTGCCGGCAGCCAAGATCGGGGGTCCGTCCACAATGAGCAGTTCTTC. It codes for CAGSQDRGSVHNEQFF.

Comment on this clonotype: The conserved phenylalanine or tryptophan normally closing the CDR3 is absent here, so this likely arose from a read error. The DNA is left out, because the CDR3 cannot be placed on it with certainty; the CDR3 is given as TCRdb lists it. This sequence joins TRBV5-5 and TRBJ2-7; the D segment call TRBD1 is taken from the table without a DNA check. Germline CDR1 and CDR2: SGHKS and YYEKEE (reference sequence). The CDR3 is made up of 14 amino acids, end residues included. CDR3 region: CASSARVETYEKYS.

In regard to this clonotype: One end of the junction fails to match germline, which may point to a read error. J is TRBJ2-7 and V is TRBV11-2; TRBD1 agrees at 7 bases. This CDR3 comprises 14 residues. Germline CDR1 SGHAT, CDR2 FQNNGV. CDR3 sequence (DNA): TGTGCCAGAAGCAAGGGACAGCTCTCCTACGAACAGTACTTC. It yields the protein CARSKGQLSYEQYF. Together with reference TRBV11-2 and TRBJ2-7, the CDR3 gives the full variable domain: EAGVAQSPRYKIIEKRQSVAFWCNPISGHATLYWYQQILGQGPKLLIQFQNNGVVDDSQLPKDRFSAERLKGVDSTLKIQPAKLEDSAVYLCARSKGQLSYEQYFGPGTRLTVT.

Note on this clonotype: This could be a read error, since a much larger clone is one nucleotide away. The CDR3 coding sequence is TGTGCCAGCAGTCCCGGGGAGCGAAGCTCTGGAAACACCATATATTTT. Its protein is CASSPGERSSGNTIYF. This chain joins TRBV6-6 and TRBJ1-3; D not certain. V lost 5 bases and J lost 0, with 14 bases in between. CDR1 and CDR2 from the germline V gene are MNHNY and SVGAGI (reference sequence). The CDR3 is 16 amino acids.

This clonotype came up many times. V and J are TRBV6-1 and TRBJ1-3; TRBD1 is a possible D gene (5 bases). The V end lost 0 bases, the J end lost 10 bases, and 16 bases lay between the germline ends. The CDR3 runs 15 residues. CDR1 is MNHNS, CDR2 SASEGT, per germline. The chain's CDR3 is CASSEAGDYSGTIYF. In DNA form, the CDR3 reads TGTGCCAGCAGTGAAGCGGGGGACTACTCTGGAACCATATATTTT.

Concerning this clonotype: This clone may be a read error of a much larger clone one base away. The gene calls are TRBV5-4 and TRBJ1-5; TRBD1 is a possible D gene (5 bases). CDR3 length: 14 residues. The germline V and J ends were trimmed by 4 bases and 4 bases, with 12 bases remaining between them. CDR1 is SGHNT, CDR2 YYREEE, per germline (reference sequence). This CDR3 is CASSHDWGNQPQHF. The CDR3, as DNA: TGTGCCAGCAGCCATGACTGGGGGAATCAGCCCCAGCATTTT.

This clonotype is termed medium-sized. This sequence joins TRBV11-2 and TRBJ2-5, with 11 bases identical to TRBD2. V shed 5 bases, J shed 6 bases, and the junction held 8 bases outside the gene matches. CDR3 size: 15 residues. From germline, CDR1 is SGHAT and CDR2 FQNNGV. The DNA for the CDR3 is TGTGCCAGCAGCCGTACGACTAGCGGGATGAAGACCCAGTACTTC. The encoded protein is CASSRTTSGMKTQYF. The full variable domain, in which reference TRBV11-2 and TRBJ2-5 provide the parts outside the CDR3, is EAGVAQSPRYKIIEKRQSVAFWCNPISGHATLYWYQQILGQGPKLLIQFQNNGVVDDSQLPKDRFSAERLKGVDSTLKIQPAKLEDSAVYLCASSRTTSGMKTQYFGPGTRLLVL.

The chain joins TRBV18 to TRBJ2-7; D is ambiguous. Germline lookup yields CDR1 KGHSH and CDR2 LQKENI. V lost 4 bases, J lost 0 bases, and 10 bases lay in between. There are 14 residues in the CDR3. The CDR3 DNA reads as TGTGCCAGCTCACTTTCTCGCGGCTCCTACGAGCAGTACTTC. Translated, it gives CASSLSRGSYEQYF. Drawing the rest from reference TRBV18 and TRBJ2-7, the complete variable domain is NAGVMQNPRHLVRRRGQEARLRCSPMKGHSHVYWYRQLPEEGLKFMVYLQKENIIDESGMPKERFSAEFPKEGPSILRIQQVVRGDSAAYFCASSLSRGSYEQYFGPGTRLTVT.

The chain is built from TRBV30 and TRBJ2-1, with a weak D call TRBD1 (6 bases). V was trimmed by 6 bases and J by 6 bases, leaving 21 bases between them. Germline CDR1 reads GTSNPN; CDR2 reads SVGIG (reference sequence). CDR3 length equals 15 residues. The CDR3 here is CACLSGPGEINEQFF. Written as DNA, the CDR3 is TGTGCCTGTCTGTCCGGGCCAGGGGAAATCAATGAGCAGTTCTTC.

The chain is built from TRBV29-1 and TRBJ2-7; the match to TRBD1 covers 8 bases. After removal of 0 bases from V and 13 bases from J, the junction contained 11 bases not matched to a gene. From germline, CDR1 is SQVTM and CDR2 ANQGSEA. The CDR3 is 13 amino acids. The CDR3 sequence: CSVEEAGQGRQYF. The CDR3 DNA follows: TGCAGCGTTGAAGAGGCTGGACAGGGAAGGCAATACTTC.

In regard to this clonotype: Germline is not matched at one junction end, which may reflect a read error. The chain carries TRBV5-5 and TRBJ2-6; 9 bases fit TRBD1. Germline lookup yields CDR1 SGHKS and CDR2 YYEKEE (reference sequence). CDR3 length: 19 residues. The CDR3 DNA follows: TGTGCCAGCATCTTGACAAGACAGGGGGTCAGCTCTGGGGCCAACGTCCTGACTTTC. It is translated as CASILTRQGVSSGANVLTF.

Note on this clonotype: The junction does not match germline at one end; this may be a read error. The chain has TRBV10-3 and TRBJ2-1, with no clear D. The CDR3 has 15 amino acids. Per the germline V gene, CDR1 is ENHRY and CDR2 is SYGVKD. The CDR3 nucleotides read TGTGCCATCCAACGTGGTTCGGTCGCCTACGATGAGCAGTTCTTC. Residues: CAIQRGSVAYDEQFF.

With respect to this clonotype: An end of the junction does not agree with germline; a read error may underlie this. This sequence joins TRBV11-2 and TRBJ2-2; D call uncertain. This CDR3 comprises 13 residues. CDR1 is SGHAT and CDR2 is FQNNGV in the germline V gene. The CDR3 DNA reads as TGTTCCAGCAGCTTAAGAAGGTGCGGGGAGCTGTTTTTT. Translated: CSSSLRRCGELFF. Drawing the rest from reference TRBV11-2 and TRBJ2-2, the complete variable domain is EAGVAQSPRYKIIEKRQSVAFWCNPISGHATLYWYQQILGQGPKLLIQFQNNGVVDDSQLPKDRFSAERLKGVDSTLKIQPAKLEDSAVYLCSSSLRRCGELFFGEGSRLTVL.

This clonotype was counted a few times. CDR3 region: CASSTSFPGQVYEQYF. In DNA form, the CDR3 reads TGTGCCAGCAGCACATCATTTCCGGGACAGGTATACGAGCAGTACTTC. The genes are TRBV28 and TRBJ2-7; TRBD1 matches 8 bases. With 6 bases clipped from V and 4 bases from J, the junction kept 14 bases outside the gene matches. CDR3 size: 16 residues. Germline V CDR1 and CDR2: MDHEN, SYDVKM.

For this clonotype: A single base separates this from a much larger clone, so it may be a read error. The chain couples TRBV6-1 to TRBJ1-2, with 7 bases lining up with TRBD1. Germline CDR1 reads MNHNS; CDR2 reads SASEGT. This CDR3 is 15 amino acids long. CDR3 region: CTSSEKGTANYGYTF. In nucleotides, the CDR3 is TGTACCAGCAGTGAAAAGGGGACAGCTAACTATGGCTACACCTTC.

The gene calls are TRBV28 and TRBJ1-4; TRBD1 aligns across 8 bases. Germline V gene data show CDR1 as MDHEN and CDR2 as SYDVKM. The CDR3 is made up of 16 amino acids. The V gene end was trimmed by 4 bases and the J gene end by 8 bases; junction bases not matched to a gene: 12. The CDR3 DNA reads as TGTGCCAGCAGTTCTTCTAAGACAGGGGCCGGGGAAAAACTGTTTTTT. Its translation is CASSSSKTGAGEKLFF. The whole variable domain, remainder taken from reference TRBV28 and TRBJ1-4, is DVKVTQSSRYLVKRTGEKVFLECVQDMDHENMFWYRQDPGLGLRLIYFSYDVKMKEKGDIPEGYSVSREKKERFSLILESASTNQTSMYLCASSSSKTGAGEKLFFGSGTQLSVL.

A word on this clonotype: One base away lies a much larger clone, so this may be a sequencing read error. Because the CDR3 is missing its conserved closing phenylalanine or tryptophan, this is likely a read error. The V and J genes are TRBV29-1 and TRBJ2-1; perhaps D is TRBD1 or TRBD2 (7 bases each). Looked up from germline, CDR1 is SQVTM and CDR2 is ANQGSEA. V shed 7 bases and J shed 6 bases, with 16 bases lying between them. This CDR3 contains 13 residues. The CDR3 loop reads CSGGGQSINEQFS. For the CDR3, the DNA is TGCAGCGGGGGGGGACAGAGCATCAATGAGCAGTTCTCC.

Only one count was recorded for this clonotype. Given a much more abundant clone one base away, this may be a read error. This sequence joins TRBV5-1 and TRBJ2-5; possibly TRBD2 for D (7 bases). The V and J ends lost 0 bases and 4 bases respectively, with 10 bases between them. Germline lookup yields CDR1 SGHRS and CDR2 YFSETQ. There are 14 residues in the CDR3. CDR3 sequence: CASSLDGGAETQYF. CDR3 nucleotide sequence: TGCGCCAGCAGCTTGGATGGGGGGGCAGAGACCCAGTACTTC.

For this clonotype: A much larger clone is a single base away; this may be a read error. The chain employs TRBV28 and TRBJ2-5, with D possibly matching TRBD2 (5 bases). There are 16 residues in the CDR3. Germline loops: CDR1 MDHEN, CDR2 SYDVKM. The CDR3 nucleotides are TGTACCAGCAGTTTCGTTTACGGCGGGCAAAAAGAGACCCAGTACTTC. Its translation is CTSSFVYGGQKETQYF.